These 19 T cell receptor beta chains came from one sample sequenced in a study of regulatory T cells in long-lasting Graves disease. Described time point: newly diagnosed GD, antithyroid drugs for less than 3 months. Preparation of the TCR library used RNA extracted from PBMCs. Construction of TCR beta libraries relied on iRepertoire HTBI primers and on Arm-PCR targeting CDR3 regions. TCRdb used MiXCR to reprocess the multiplex PCR reads, holding one entry per CDR3 protein. The table includes fewer than 450,000 distinct CDR3 sequences, 15% detected once. These data also formed part of another study, on T cells in Graves' hyperthyroidism and ophthalmopathy.

The material was peripheral blood mononuclear cells (PBMCs), obtained at new diagnosis, from a patient treated with antithyroid drugs. The source of these receptors is a woman between 40 and 50 years old with Graves disease.

This clonotype was seen many times. The J gene is TRBJ1-5, the V gene TRBV20-1, with 10 bases lining up with TRBD1. Germline V CDR1 and CDR2: DFQATT, SNEGSKA (reference sequence). The CDR3 has 17 amino acids. Trimming cost V 3 bases and J 0 bases; bases outside gene matches: 8. The CDR3 DNA is TGCAGTGCTAGGGAGATGACAGGGGGCTTTAGCAATCAGCCCCAGCATTTT. This gives the protein CSAREMTGGFSNQPQHF.

This clonotype was counted between two and nine times. This likely traces to a read error, being one base from a far larger clone. The gene calls are TRBV27 and TRBJ2-7; D uncertain. The CDR3 totals 11 residues. From germline, CDR1 is MNHEY and CDR2 SMNVEV (reference sequence). The V gene lost 8 bases and the J gene lost 0 bases, with 5 bases spanning the gap. As DNA, the CDR3 is TGTGCCAGCGGCCTCTCCTACGAGCAGTACTTC. Its protein product is CASGLSYEQYF.

This clonotype was counted once. The J gene is TRBJ2-3, the V gene TRBV4-2; D may be TRBD2 (5 bases). The germline gives CDR1 LGHNA, CDR2 YNFKEQ. This CDR3 spans 16 amino acids. V lost 1 base and J lost 3, with 14 bases in between. The CDR3 DNA sequence: TGTGCCAGCAGCCAAGTAAGAGTGGGAGCAACAGATACGCAGTATTTT. It encodes CASSQVRVGATDTQYF.

V usage is TRBV5-5 and J usage is TRBJ2-5, with 7 bases fitting TRBD1. The V gene's germline CDR1 is SGHKS and CDR2 YYEKEE (reference sequence). This CDR3 has 15 amino acids. The V segment lost 0 bases and the J segment 4 bases; nucleotides outside the gene matches: 6. The CDR3 DNA reads as TGTGCCAGCAGCTTGGGGATGACAGGGAGAGAGACCCAGTACTTC. It codes for CASSLGMTGRETQYF.

Turning to this clonotype: Being one base from a much bigger clone, this may be a read error. This chain joins TRBV27 and TRBJ2-7; 8 bases align to TRBD2. CDR1 MNHEY and CDR2 SMNVEV come from the germline V gene (reference sequence). Trimming cost V 0 bases and J 1 base; bases outside gene matches: 11. CDR3 size: 18 residues. CDR3 coding DNA: TGTGCCAGCAGTTTATCAGGGCCAGCGGGAGCCATATCCTACGAGCAGTACTTC. This translates into CASSLSGPAGAISYEQYF.

J is TRBJ2-7 and V is TRBV28; the D is unclear. This CDR3 has 14 amino acids. CDR1 MDHEN and CDR2 SYDVKM come from the germline V gene. Deletions cut 2 bases from V and 4 bases from J, with 12 bases between. In DNA, the CDR3 is TGTGCCAGCAGTTTAGTTCAGAAGGATTACGAGCAGTACTTC. Its protein product is CASSLVQKDYEQYF.

This clonotype occurred many times. The V call is TRBV12-3 or TRBV12-4, the J call TRBJ2-5; 15 bases agree with TRBD2. This CDR3 has 15 amino acids. The V gene end was trimmed by 6 bases and the J gene end by 4 bases; junction bases not matched to a gene: 3. The CDR3 nucleotides are TGTGCCAGCAGAGGACTAGCGGGAGGGGGAGAGACCCAGTACTTC. It translates to CASRGLAGGGETQYF.

This clonotype was counted many times. V and J are TRBV29-1 and TRBJ2-4, with 8 bases aligning to TRBD1. V shed 8 bases, J shed 0 bases, and the junction held 12 bases outside the gene matches. The CDR3 spans 16 residues. The V gene's germline CDR1 is SQVTM and CDR2 ANQGSEA. CDR3 DNA: TGCAGCCTTGCAGGGGGCCAGGAGCTAGCCAAAAACATTCAGTACTTC. Translation: CSLAGGQELAKNIQYF. The full variable domain, rest sourced from reference TRBV29-1 and TRBJ2-4, is SAVISQKPSRDICQRGTSLTIQCQVDSQVTMMFWYRQQPGQSLTLIATANQGSEATYESGFVIDKFPISRPNLTFSTLTVSNMSPEDSSIYLCSLAGGQELAKNIQYFGAGTRLSVL.

The sample holds many counts of this clonotype. The chain combines TRBV11-3 with TRBJ2-7; 10 nucleotides agree with TRBD1. The ends lost 6 bases at V and 4 bases at J; junction bases unmatched: 12. CDR1 and CDR2 from the germline V gene are SGHNT and YENEEA. The CDR3 is 16 residues long. The CDR3, as DNA: TGTGCCAGCAGAGCGACATGGGACAGGGGATCATACGAGCAGTACTTC. It yields the protein CASRATWDRGSYEQYF.

Only a few counts were recorded for this clonotype. The genes are TRBV27 and TRBJ2-1; weak D call: TRBD2 (6 bases). Germline V CDR1 and CDR2: MNHEY, SMNVEV (reference sequence). Between the trimmed V and J ends, which lost 0 bases and 10 bases, there was a span of 22 bases. CDR3 length equals 17 residues. CDR3 nucleotides: TGTGCCAGCAGTTTATCGGGCCCGCGTTTGGGAGGCTGGGAGCAGTTCTTC. Translation gives CASSLSGPRLGGWEQFF.

This clonotype was seen repeatedly, ten times or more. The chain links TRBV9 to TRBJ1-3; D gene ambiguous. V was clipped by 4 bases and J by 3 bases, with 11 bases between them. The CDR3 loop spans 14 amino acids. The germline gives CDR1 SGDLS, CDR2 YYNGEE. This chain's CDR3 is CASSPTAVGNTIYF. For the CDR3, the DNA is TGTGCCAGCAGCCCGACCGCGGTTGGAAACACCATATATTTT.

This clonotype turned up a few times. The V call is TRBV6-2 or TRBV6-3, the J call TRBJ2-5, with 13 nucleotides matching TRBD2. Germline assignment: CDR1 MNHEY and CDR2 SVGEGT. This CDR3 is built from 16 residues. Trimming at V came to 3 bases and at J to 7 bases, leaving 8 bases not matched to a gene. The CDR3 sequence is CASSYGLAGVWGTQYF. The CDR3 nucleotides read TGTGCCAGCAGTTATGGACTAGCGGGAGTTTGGGGGACCCAGTACTTC.

The chain uses TRBV30 and TRBJ2-1; a weak D match, TRBD2 (6 bases). Per the germline V gene, CDR1 is GTSNPN and CDR2 is SVGIG (reference sequence). The V and J ends lost 5 bases and 5 bases respectively, with 16 bases between them. CDR3 length: 14 amino acids. This CDR3 is CAWLRDFGHNEQFF. CDR3 nucleotide sequence: TGTGCCTGGCTCCGGGACTTTGGACACAATGAGCAGTTCTTC.

As to this clonotype: A much bigger clone sits one base away, suggesting this may be a read error. CDR3 sequence reads: CASSLPGGGYGQFF. The CDR3 region has the DNA TGTGCCAGCAGCCTACCCGGGGGAGGTTATGGGCAGTTCTTC. The chain has TRBV7-9 and TRBJ2-1; the D gene is possibly TRBD2 (6 bases). The CDR3 has 14 residues. CDR1 and CDR2 (germline): SEHNR, FQNEAQ (reference sequence). V dropped 5 bases and J dropped 12 bases, with 20 bases sitting between them.

The chain's CDR3 is CASSLVLAGGNEFF. As DNA, the CDR3 is TGTGCCAGCAGTTTGGTACTAGCGGGAGGAAATGAGTTCTTC. The gene calls are TRBV27 and TRBJ2-1, with 12 positions matching TRBD2. CDR3 length: 14 residues. The trim removed 3 bases at V and 14 bases at J, leaving 8 bases unmatched. Per the germline V gene, CDR1 is MNHEY and CDR2 is SMNVEV (reference sequence).

The V and J genes are TRBV19 and TRBJ2-1, with 7 bases identical to TRBD1. This CDR3 comprises 15 residues. Germline V gives CDR1 LNHDA, CDR2 SQIVND (reference sequence). The ends lost 5 bases at V and 3 bases at J; junction bases unmatched: 7. The CDR3: CASSPDRALYNEQFF. Written as DNA, the CDR3 is TGTGCCAGTAGTCCCGACAGGGCCCTCTACAATGAGCAGTTCTTC.

The chain is built from TRBV5-4 and TRBJ2-3; 15 bases are shared with TRBD2. The V segment lost 2 bases and the J segment 6 bases; nucleotides outside the gene matches: 4. The CDR3 spans 16 residues. Germline assignment: CDR1 SGHNT and CDR2 YYREEE (reference sequence). The CDR3 spells CASSFGLAGGQDTQYF. CDR3 sequence (DNA): TGTGCCAGCAGCTTCGGACTAGCGGGAGGGCAGGATACGCAGTATTTT.

This clonotype has just a few counts. This chain joins TRBV7-2 and TRBJ2-7; 10 positions match TRBD2. J gave up 0 bases and V 5 bases, and 13 bases lay outside the gene matches. Germline CDR1 and CDR2: SGHTA and FQGNSA. This CDR3 region has 18 residues. CDR3 sequence reads: CASSQPLSGRSLSYEQYF. CDR3 nucleotides: TGTGCCAGCAGCCAACCCCTTAGCGGGAGGTCCCTCTCCTACGAGCAGTACTTC.

This clonotype occurred many times. The rearrangement joins TRBV30 to TRBJ1-4; D gene uncertain. The V end lost 4 bases, the J end lost 0 bases, and 12 bases lay between the germline ends. This CDR3 spans 15 amino acids. Per the germline V gene, CDR1 is GTSNPN and CDR2 is SVGIG (reference sequence). The CDR3 spells CAWTRHLATNEKLFF. CDR3 nucleotide sequence: TGTGCCTGGACCCGCCACCTAGCAACTAATGAAAAACTGTTTTTT. The full variable domain, rest sourced from reference TRBV30 and TRBJ1-4, is SQTIHQWPATLVQPVGSPLSLECTVEGTSNPNLYWYRQAAGRGLQLLFYSVGIGQISSEVPQNLSASRPQDRQFILSSKKLLLSDSGFYLCAWTRHLATNEKLFFGSGTQLSVL.